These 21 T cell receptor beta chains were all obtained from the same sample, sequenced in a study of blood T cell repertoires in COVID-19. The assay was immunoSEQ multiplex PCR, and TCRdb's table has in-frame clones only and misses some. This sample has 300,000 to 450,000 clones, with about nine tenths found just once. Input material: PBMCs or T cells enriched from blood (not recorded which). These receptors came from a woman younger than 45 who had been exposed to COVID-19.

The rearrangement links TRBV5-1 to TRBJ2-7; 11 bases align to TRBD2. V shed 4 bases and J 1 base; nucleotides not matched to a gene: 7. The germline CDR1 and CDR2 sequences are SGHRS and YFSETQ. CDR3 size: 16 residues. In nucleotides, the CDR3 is TGCGCCAGCAGCACAGGGACTAGCGGCCCATCCTACGAGCAGTACTTC. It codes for CASSTGTSGPSYEQYF.

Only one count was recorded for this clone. CDR3 DNA: TGTGCCAGCAGACTGTACTATGGCTACACCTTC. This sequence encodes CASRLYYGYTF. V gene TRBV12-3 or TRBV12-4 combines with J gene TRBJ1-2; D uncertain. There are 11 residues in the CDR3. The V end lost 6 bases, the J end lost 3 bases, and 5 bases lay between the germline ends.

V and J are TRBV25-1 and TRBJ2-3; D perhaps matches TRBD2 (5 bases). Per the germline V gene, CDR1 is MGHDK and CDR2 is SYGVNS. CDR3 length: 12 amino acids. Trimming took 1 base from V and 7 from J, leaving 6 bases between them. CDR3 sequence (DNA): TGTGCCAGCAGTGAATGGAGGAATACGCAGTATTTT. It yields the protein CASSEWRNTQYF.

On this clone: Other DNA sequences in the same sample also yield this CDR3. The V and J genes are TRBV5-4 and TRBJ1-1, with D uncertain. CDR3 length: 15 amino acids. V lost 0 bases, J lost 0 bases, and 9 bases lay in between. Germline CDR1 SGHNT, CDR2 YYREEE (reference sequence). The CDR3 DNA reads TGTGCCAGCAGCTTGGCCGGAGGGATGAACACTGAAGCTTTCTTT. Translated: CASSLAGGMNTEAFF.

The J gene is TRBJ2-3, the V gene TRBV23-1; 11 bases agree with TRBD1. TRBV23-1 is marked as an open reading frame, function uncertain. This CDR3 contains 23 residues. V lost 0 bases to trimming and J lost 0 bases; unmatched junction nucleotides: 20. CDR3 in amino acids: CASSQSGTGGHWEPLPSTDTQYF. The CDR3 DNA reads TGCGCCAGCAGTCAATCAGGGACAGGGGGGCATTGGGAACCCTTACCTAGCACAGATACGCAGTATTTT.

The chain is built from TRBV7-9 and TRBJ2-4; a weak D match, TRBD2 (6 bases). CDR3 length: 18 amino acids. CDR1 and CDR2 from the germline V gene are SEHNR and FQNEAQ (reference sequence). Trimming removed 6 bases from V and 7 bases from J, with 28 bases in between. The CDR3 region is CASSVKEGLVDKTNIQYF. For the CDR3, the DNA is TGTGCCAGCAGTGTAAAGGAGGGGCTTGTCGACAAAACTAACATTCAGTACTTC.

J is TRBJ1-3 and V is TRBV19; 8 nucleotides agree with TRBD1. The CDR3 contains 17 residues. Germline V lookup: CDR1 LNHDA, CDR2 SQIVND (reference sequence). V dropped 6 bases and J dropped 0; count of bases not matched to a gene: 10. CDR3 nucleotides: TGTGCCAGTAGCGGAAGGGGGACAGGTTCCTCTGGAAACACCATATATTTT. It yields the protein CASSGRGTGSSGNTIYF.

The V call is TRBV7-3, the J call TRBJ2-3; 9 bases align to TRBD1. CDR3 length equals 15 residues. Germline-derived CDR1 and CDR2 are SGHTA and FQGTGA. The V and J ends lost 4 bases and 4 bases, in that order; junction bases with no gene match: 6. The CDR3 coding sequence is TGTGCCAGCAGCTCACAGGGGGCGCTCTCAGATACGCAGTATTTT. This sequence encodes CASSSQGALSDTQYF. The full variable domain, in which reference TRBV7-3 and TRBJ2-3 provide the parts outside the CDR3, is GAGVSQTPSNKVTEKGKYVELRCDPISGHTALYWYRQSLGQGPEFLIYFQGTGAADDSGLPNDRFFAVRPEGSVSTLKIQRTERGDSAVYLCASSSQGALSDTQYFGPGTRLTVL.

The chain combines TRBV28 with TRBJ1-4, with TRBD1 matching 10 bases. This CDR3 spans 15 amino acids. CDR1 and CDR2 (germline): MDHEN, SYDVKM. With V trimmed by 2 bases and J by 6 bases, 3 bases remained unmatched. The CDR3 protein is CASSLAGQGDEKLFF. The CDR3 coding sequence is TGTGCCAGCAGTTTAGCCGGACAGGGGGATGAAAAACTGTTTTTT.

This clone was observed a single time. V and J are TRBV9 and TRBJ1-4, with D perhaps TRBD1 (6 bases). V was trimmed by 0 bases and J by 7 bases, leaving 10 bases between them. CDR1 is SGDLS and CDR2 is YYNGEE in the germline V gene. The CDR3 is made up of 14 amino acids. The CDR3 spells CASSVEQGPEKLFF. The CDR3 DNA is TGTGCCAGCAGCGTAGAACAGGGCCCTGAAAAACTGTTTTTT. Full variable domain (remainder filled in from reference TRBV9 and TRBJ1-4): DSGVTQTPKHLITATGQRVTLRCSPRSGDLSVYWYQQSLDQGLQFLIQYYNGEERAKGNILERFSAQQFPDLHSELNLSSLELGDSALYFCASSVEQGPEKLFFGSGTQLSVL.

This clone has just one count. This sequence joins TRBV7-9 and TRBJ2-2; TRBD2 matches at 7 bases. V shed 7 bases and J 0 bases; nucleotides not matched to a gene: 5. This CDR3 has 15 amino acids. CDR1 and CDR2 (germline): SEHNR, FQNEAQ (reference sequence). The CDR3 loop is CASTPGTTNTGELFF. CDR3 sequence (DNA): TGTGCCAGCACCCCCGGGACTACGAACACCGGGGAGCTGTTTTTT.

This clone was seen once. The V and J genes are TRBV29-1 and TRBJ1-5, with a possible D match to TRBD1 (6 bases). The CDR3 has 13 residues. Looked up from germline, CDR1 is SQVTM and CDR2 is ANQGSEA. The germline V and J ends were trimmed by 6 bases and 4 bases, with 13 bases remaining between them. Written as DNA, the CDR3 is TGCAGCGTGAGATGGGGGCCTAATCAGCCCCAGCATTTT. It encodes CSVRWGPNQPQHF.

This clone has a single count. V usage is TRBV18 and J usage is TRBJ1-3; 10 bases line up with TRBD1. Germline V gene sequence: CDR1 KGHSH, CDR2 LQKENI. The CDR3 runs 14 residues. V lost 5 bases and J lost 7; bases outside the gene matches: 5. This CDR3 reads CASSSGTGENTIYF. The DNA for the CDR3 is TGTGCCAGCTCATCCGGGACAGGGGAGAACACCATATATTTT.

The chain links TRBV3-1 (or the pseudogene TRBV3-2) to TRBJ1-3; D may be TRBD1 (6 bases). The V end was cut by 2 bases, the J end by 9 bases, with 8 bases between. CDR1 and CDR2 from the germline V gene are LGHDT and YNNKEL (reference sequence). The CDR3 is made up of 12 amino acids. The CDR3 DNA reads TGTGCCAGCAGCCAACTGACAGGCACCATATATTTT. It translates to CASSQLTGTIYF.

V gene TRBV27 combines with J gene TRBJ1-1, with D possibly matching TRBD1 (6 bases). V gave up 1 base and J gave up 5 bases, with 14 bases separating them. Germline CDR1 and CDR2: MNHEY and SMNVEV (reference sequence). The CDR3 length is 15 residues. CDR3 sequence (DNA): TGTGCCAGCAGTTTATGGGCCAGGGGTGGAACTGAAGCTTTCTTT. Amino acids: CASSLWARGGTEAFF.

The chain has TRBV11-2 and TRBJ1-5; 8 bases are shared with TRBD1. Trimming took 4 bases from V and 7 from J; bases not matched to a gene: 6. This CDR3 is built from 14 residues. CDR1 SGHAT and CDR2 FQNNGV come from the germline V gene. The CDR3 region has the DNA TGTGCCAGCAGCTCTACAGGGGGAGGACAGCCCCAGCATTTT. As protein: CASSSTGGGQPQHF.

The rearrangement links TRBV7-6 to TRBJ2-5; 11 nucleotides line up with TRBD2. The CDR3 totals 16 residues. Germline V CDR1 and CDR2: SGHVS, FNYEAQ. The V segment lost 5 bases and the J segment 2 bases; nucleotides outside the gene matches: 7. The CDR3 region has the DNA TGTGCCAGCAGCCTCATAGCGGGAGGGTTGCAAGAGACCCAGTACTTC. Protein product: CASSLIAGGLQETQYF.

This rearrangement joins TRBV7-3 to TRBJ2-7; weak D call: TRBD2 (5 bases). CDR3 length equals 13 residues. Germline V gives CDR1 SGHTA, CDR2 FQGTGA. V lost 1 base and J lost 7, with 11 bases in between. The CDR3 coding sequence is TGTGCCAGCAGCTTAATTGCCCGAGGGGAGCAGTACTTC. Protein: CASSLIARGEQYF.

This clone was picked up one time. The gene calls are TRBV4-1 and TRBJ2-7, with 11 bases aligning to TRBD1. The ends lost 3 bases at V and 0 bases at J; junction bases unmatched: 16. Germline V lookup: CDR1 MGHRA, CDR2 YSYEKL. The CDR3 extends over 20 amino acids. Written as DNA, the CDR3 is TGCGCCAGCAGCCACGATTGGGACAGGGGGTCAGTTGGGGCCTCCTACGAGCAGTACTTC. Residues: CASSHDWDRGSVGASYEQYF.

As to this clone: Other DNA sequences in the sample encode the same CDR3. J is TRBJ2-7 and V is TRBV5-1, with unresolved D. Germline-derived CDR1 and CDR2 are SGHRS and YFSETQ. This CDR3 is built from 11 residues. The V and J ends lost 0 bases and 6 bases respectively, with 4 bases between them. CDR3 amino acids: CASSLAGEQYF. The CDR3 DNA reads TGCGCCAGCAGCTTGGCCGGCGAGCAGTACTTC.

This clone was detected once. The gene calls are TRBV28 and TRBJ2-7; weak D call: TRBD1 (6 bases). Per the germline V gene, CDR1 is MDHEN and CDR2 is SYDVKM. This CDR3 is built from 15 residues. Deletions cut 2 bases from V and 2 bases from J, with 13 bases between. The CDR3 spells CASSLGSEGAYEQYF. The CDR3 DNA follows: TGTGCCAGCAGTTTAGGCTCCGAGGGGGCCTACGAGCAGTACTTC. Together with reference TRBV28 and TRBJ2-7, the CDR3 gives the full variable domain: DVKVTQSSRYLVKRTGEKVFLECVQDMDHENMFWYRQDPGLGLRLIYFSYDVKMKEKGDIPEGYSVSREKKERFSLILESASTNQTSMYLCASSLGSEGAYEQYFGPGTRLTVT.